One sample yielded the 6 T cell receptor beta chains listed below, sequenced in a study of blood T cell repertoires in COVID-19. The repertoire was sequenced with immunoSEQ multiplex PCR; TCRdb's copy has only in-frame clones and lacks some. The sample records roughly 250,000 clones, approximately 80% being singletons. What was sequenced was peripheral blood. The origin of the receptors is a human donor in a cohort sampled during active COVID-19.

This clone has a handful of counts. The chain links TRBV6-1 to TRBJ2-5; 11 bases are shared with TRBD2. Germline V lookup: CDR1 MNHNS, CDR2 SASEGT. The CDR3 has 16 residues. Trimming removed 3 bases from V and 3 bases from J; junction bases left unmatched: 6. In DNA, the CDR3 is TGTGCCAGCAGTGAGGAACTAGCGGGGGAGGAAGAGACCCAGTACTTC. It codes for CASSEELAGEEETQYF.

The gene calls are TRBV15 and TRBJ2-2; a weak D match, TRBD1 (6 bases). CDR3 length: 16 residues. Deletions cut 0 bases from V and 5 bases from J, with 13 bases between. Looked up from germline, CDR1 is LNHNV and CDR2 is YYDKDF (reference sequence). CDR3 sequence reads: CATSRDLSGVTGELFF. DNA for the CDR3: TGTGCCACCAGCAGAGATCTGTCAGGGGTTACCGGGGAGCTGTTTTTT.

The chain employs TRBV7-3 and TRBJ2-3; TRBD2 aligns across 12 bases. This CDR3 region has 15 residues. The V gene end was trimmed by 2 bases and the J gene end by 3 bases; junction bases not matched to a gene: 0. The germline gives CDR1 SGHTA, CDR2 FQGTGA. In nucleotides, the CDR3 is TGTGCCAGCAGCTTACTAGCGGGAGGGACAGATACGCAGTATTTT. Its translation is CASSLLAGGTDTQYF.

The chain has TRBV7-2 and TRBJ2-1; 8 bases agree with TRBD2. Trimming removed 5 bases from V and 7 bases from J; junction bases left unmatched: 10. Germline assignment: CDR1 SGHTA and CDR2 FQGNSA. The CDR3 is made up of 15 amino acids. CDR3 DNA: TGTGCCAGCAGCCCCCAGCGGGGGCCCAGGAATGAGCAGTTCTTC. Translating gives CASSPQRGPRNEQFF. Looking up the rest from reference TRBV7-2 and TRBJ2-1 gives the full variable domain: GAGVSQSPSNKVTEKGKDVELRCDPISGHTALYWYRQSLGQGLEFLIYFQGNSAPDKSGLPSDRFSAERTGGSVSTLTIQRTQQEDSAVYLCASSPQRGPRNEQFFGPGTRLTVL.

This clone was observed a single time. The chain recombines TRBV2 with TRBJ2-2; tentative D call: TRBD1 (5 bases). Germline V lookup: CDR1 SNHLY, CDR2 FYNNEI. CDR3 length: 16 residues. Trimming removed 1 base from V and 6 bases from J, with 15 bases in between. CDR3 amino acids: CASSEDFGRRAGELFF. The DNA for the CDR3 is TGTGCCAGCAGTGAAGACTTCGGCCGCAGGGCCGGGGAGCTGTTTTTT.

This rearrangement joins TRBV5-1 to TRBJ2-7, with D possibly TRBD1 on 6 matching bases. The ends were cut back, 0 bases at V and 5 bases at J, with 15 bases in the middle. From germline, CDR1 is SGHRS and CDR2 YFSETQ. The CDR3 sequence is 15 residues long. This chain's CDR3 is CASSLEARGVDEQYF. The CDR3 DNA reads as TGCGCCAGCAGCTTGGAGGCCAGGGGCGTCGACGAGCAGTACTTC.